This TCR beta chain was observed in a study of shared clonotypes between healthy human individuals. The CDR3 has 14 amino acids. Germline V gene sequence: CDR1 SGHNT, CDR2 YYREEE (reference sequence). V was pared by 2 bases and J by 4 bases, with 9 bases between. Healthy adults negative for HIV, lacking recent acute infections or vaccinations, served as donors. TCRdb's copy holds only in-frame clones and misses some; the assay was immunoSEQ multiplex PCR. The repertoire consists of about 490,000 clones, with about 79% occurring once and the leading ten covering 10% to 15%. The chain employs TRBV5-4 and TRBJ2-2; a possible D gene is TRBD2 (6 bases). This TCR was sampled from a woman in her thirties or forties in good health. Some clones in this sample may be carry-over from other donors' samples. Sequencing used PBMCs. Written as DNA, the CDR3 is TGTGCCAGCAGCTTTGGGGGACTCACCGGGGAGCTGTTTTTT. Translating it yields CASSFGGLTGELFF. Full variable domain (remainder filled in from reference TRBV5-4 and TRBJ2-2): ETGVTQSPTHLIKTRGQQVTLRCSSQSGHNTVSWYQQALGQGPQFIFQYYREEENGRGNFPPRFSGLQFPNYSSELNVNALELDDSALYLCASSFGGLTGELFFGEGSRLTVL.